These 31 T cell receptor beta chains share one sample of origin, sequenced in a study of CD8+ T cells in alopecia areata. RNA, once extracted, was reverse transcribed into cDNA for use as the sequencing template. Only in-frame clones appear in the TCRdb table, and some are missing; sequencing was by immunoSEQ multiplex PCR. The sample consists of about 120,000 clones, 58% of them appearing once. Treatment in this sample: oral pan-JAK inhibitor, 5-10 mg twice daily. Here the sequenced sample was CD8+ T cells sorted from blood, taken at week 4, from a patient treated with tofacitinib. These receptors came from a human donor with alopecia areata.

The rearrangement uses TRBV7-9 and TRBJ2-3; D is unclear. CDR1 is SEHNR, CDR2 FQNEAQ, per germline (reference sequence). CDR3 size: 15 residues. V gave up 4 bases and J gave up 2 bases, with 13 bases separating them. The CDR3 DNA follows: TGTGCCAGCAGCTCTCTCTCCGGGCCCACAGATACGCAGTATTTT. Residues: CASSSLSGPTDTQYF.

This chain connects TRBV30 to TRBJ2-6, with D unclear. CDR3 size: 12 residues. From germline, CDR1 is GTSNPN and CDR2 SVGIG (reference sequence). V lost 2 bases and J lost 4, with 3 bases in between. CDR3 DNA sequence: TGTGCCTGGAGTAGAGGGGCCAACGTCCTGACTTTC. Protein product: CAWSRGANVLTF.

The rearrangement links TRBV15 to TRBJ2-7; maybe TRBD2 (5 bases). CDR3 size: 13 residues. Germline CDR1 and CDR2: LNHNV and YYDKDF (reference sequence). V lost 8 bases and J 5 bases, leaving 16 bases between the germline ends. The CDR3 bases are TGTGCCACCCGCCGAGGGCGCATCGACGAGCAGTACTTC. This codes for CATRRGRIDEQYF. The whole variable domain, filled in from reference TRBV15 and TRBJ2-7, reads DAMVIQNPRYQVTQFGKPVTLSCSQTLNHNVMYWYQQKSSQAPKLLFHYYDKDFNNEADTPDNFQSRRPNTSFCFLDIRSPGLGDTAMYLCATRRGRIDEQYFGPGTRLTVT.

CDR3 DNA sequence: TGTGCCTGGAGTGTGGGGTACTCCTACGAGCAGTACTTC. It yields the protein CAWSVGYSYEQYF. The genes are TRBV30 and TRBJ2-7; no definite D call. V was trimmed by 0 bases and J by 0 bases, leaving 6 bases between them. CDR1 and CDR2 (germline): GTSNPN, SVGIG (reference sequence). The CDR3 length is 13 residues.

The rearrangement uses TRBV5-1 and TRBJ1-2; D is undetermined. V lost 0 bases and J 8 bases, leaving 11 bases between the germline ends. Looked up from germline, CDR1 is SGHRS and CDR2 is YFSETQ. This CDR3 spans 13 amino acids. CDR3 sequence reads: CASSLDSERGYTF. The CDR3 DNA follows: TGCGCCAGCAGCTTGGATTCCGAGAGGGGCTACACCTTC.

This clone turned up a few times. V gene TRBV29-1 combines with J gene TRBJ2-5; a weak D match, TRBD1 (6 bases). Per the germline V gene, CDR1 is SQVTM and CDR2 is ANQGSEA. V gave up 1 base and J gave up 0 bases, with 15 bases separating them. The CDR3 has 16 residues. The CDR3 coding sequence is TGCAGCGTTGAAGGCCCCCAGGGGATATACCAAGAGACCCAGTACTTC. This gives the protein CSVEGPQGIYQETQYF.

This chain uses TRBV5-1 with TRBJ1-1, with D unclear. The V and J ends lost 0 bases and 0 bases respectively, with 12 bases between them. CDR1 and CDR2 (germline): SGHRS, YFSETQ. The CDR3 is made up of 16 amino acids. The CDR3, as DNA: TGCGCCAGCAGCTTGGTGGGGATGTGGGTGAACACTGAAGCTTTCTTT. This sequence encodes CASSLVGMWVNTEAFF.

The chain couples TRBV2 to TRBJ2-7, with D perhaps matching TRBD2 (6 bases). The CDR3 runs to 15 residues. Germline assignment: CDR1 SNHLY and CDR2 FYNNEI. Trimming removed 2 bases from V and 0 bases from J, with 11 bases in between. In DNA form, the CDR3 reads TGTGCCAGCAGTGAATCGGCCGGGAGCTCCTACGAGCAGTACTTC. Residues: CASSESAGSSYEQYF.

The V and J genes are TRBV7-8 and TRBJ1-6; 11 bases map to TRBD1. CDR3 length: 16 residues. V trimming: 5 bases; J trimming: 4 bases; junction bases outside the gene matches: 4. Germline CDR1 SGHVS, CDR2 FQNEAQ. The CDR3 DNA reads as TGTGCCAGCAGCGGGGGACAGGGGGAATATAATTCACCCCTCCACTTT. Encoded protein: CASSGGQGEYNSPLHF. Using reference TRBV7-8 and TRBJ1-6 for the parts outside the CDR3, the full variable domain is GAGVSQSPRYKVAKRGQDVALRCDPISGHVSLFWYQQALGQGPEFLTYFQNEAQLDKSGLPSDRFFAERPEGSVSTLKIQRTQQEDSAVYLCASSGGQGEYNSPLHFGNGTRLTVT.

V usage is TRBV27 and J usage is TRBJ1-2; D ambiguous. V lost 5 bases, J lost 6 bases, and 13 bases lay in between. Germline V gene data show CDR1 as MNHEY and CDR2 as SMNVEV (reference sequence). The CDR3 covers 13 residues. The CDR3 DNA reads as TGTGCCAGCAGTCCAAGGTCGGACGATGGCTACACCTTC. As protein: CASSPRSDDGYTF.

This clone was picked up a small number of times. V is TRBV5-1 and J is TRBJ2-7; the match to TRBD1 covers 7 bases. Germline CDR1 SGHRS, CDR2 YFSETQ. The CDR3 consists of 13 residues. The ends lost 3 bases at V and 3 bases at J; junction bases unmatched: 3. The CDR3 spells CASSYGTDYEQYF. In DNA form, the CDR3 reads TGCGCCAGCAGCTACGGGACAGACTACGAGCAGTACTTC.

The V call is TRBV19, the J call TRBJ2-2; D might be TRBD2 (5 bases). Germline CDR1 is LNHDA and CDR2 is SQIVND (reference sequence). Trimming removed 5 bases from V and 6 bases from J, with 13 bases in between. CDR3 length equals 14 residues. The CDR3 loop reads CASSYSGESGELFF. The CDR3 DNA is TGTGCCAGTAGTTACAGCGGAGAGTCCGGGGAGCTGTTTTTT.

The gene calls are TRBV5-6 and TRBJ2-7; D may be TRBD1 or TRBD2 (5 bases each). The CDR3 covers 13 residues. V lost 7 bases, J lost 3 bases, and 14 bases lay in between. Germline values: CDR1 SGHDT, CDR2 YYEEEE. CDR3 nucleotide sequence: TGTGCCAGCTTCGGGGCAGGGCACTACGAGCAGTACTTC. This gives the protein CASFGAGHYEQYF. The whole variable domain, filled in from reference TRBV5-6 and TRBJ2-7, reads DAGVTQSPTHLIKTRGQQVTLRCSPKSGHDTVSWYQQALGQGPQFIFQYYEEEERQRGNFPDRFSGHQFPNYSSELNVNALLLGDSALYLCASFGAGHYEQYFGPGTRLTVT.

The V and J genes are TRBV4-3 and TRBJ2-4; perhaps TRBD2 as D (5 bases). This CDR3 is built from 16 residues. Germline V gene data show CDR1 as LGHNA and CDR2 as YSLEER. V lost 0 bases to trimming and J lost 0 bases, with 9 bases between them. CDR3 in amino acids: CASSQDFGVAKNIQYF. CDR3 nucleotide sequence: TGCGCCAGCAGCCAAGATTTCGGGGTAGCCAAAAACATTCAGTACTTC.

V is TRBV30 and J is TRBJ1-1; D call uncertain. The germline V and J ends were trimmed by 2 bases and 2 bases, with 6 bases remaining between them. Germline CDR1 reads GTSNPN; CDR2 reads SVGIG (reference sequence). This CDR3 comprises 12 residues. For the CDR3, the DNA is TGTGCCTGGAGTTCAGACAACACTGAAGCTTTCTTT. As protein: CAWSSDNTEAFF. Full variable domain (outside the CDR3, taken from reference TRBV30 and TRBJ1-1): SQTIHQWPATLVQPVGSPLSLECTVEGTSNPNLYWYRQAAGRGLQLLFYSVGIGQISSEVPQNLSASRPQDRQFILSSKKLLLSDSGFYLCAWSSDNTEAFFGQGTRLTVV.

This clone occurred a few times. The chain has TRBV10-3 and TRBJ2-3; weak D call: TRBD2 (5 bases). Trimming cost V 11 bases and J 5 bases, with 17 bases left between them. There are 13 residues in the CDR3. Germline CDR1 ENHRY, CDR2 SYGVKD. The CDR3: CALGGSDLDTQYF. CDR3 coding DNA: TGTGCCCTCGGCGGGTCAGACCTAGATACGCAGTATTTT.

The chain is built from TRBV25-1 and TRBJ1-5; D possibly corresponds to TRBD1 (5 bases). The length of the CDR3 is 13 residues. Germline assignment: CDR1 MGHDK and CDR2 SYGVNS. V was cut by 2 bases and J by 8 bases, with 10 bases left in between. CDR3 sequence reads: CASSEQGEEPQHF. The CDR3 nucleotides read TGTGCCAGCAGTGAACAGGGCGAGGAGCCCCAGCATTTT.

The chain uses TRBV27 and TRBJ1-2; D remains ambiguous. The CDR3 is 12 amino acids. The V end lost 5 bases, the J end lost 10 bases, and 14 bases lay between the germline ends. The germline V gene has CDR1 MNHEY and CDR2 SMNVEV (reference sequence). The CDR3, as DNA: TGTGCCAGCAGTATCCGAGCTCGGGTCTACACCTTC. Its protein is CASSIRARVYTF.

This clone has a handful of counts. This chain links TRBV6-5 with TRBJ1-6, with no clear D. Trimming stripped 0 bases from V and 6 bases from J, with 9 bases between. This CDR3 contains 15 residues. Germline V lookup: CDR1 MNHEY, CDR2 SVGAGI. The CDR3 loop reads CASSYSRRPNSPLHF. The CDR3 coding sequence is TGTGCCAGCAGTTACTCACGGAGACCTAATTCACCCCTCCACTTT.

V gene TRBV14 combines with J gene TRBJ1-2; the match to TRBD1 covers 7 bases. This CDR3 is 15 amino acids long. J was trimmed by 3 bases and V by 3 bases; bases with no gene match: 7. Germline lookup yields CDR1 SGHDN and CDR2 FVKESK. CDR3 nucleotide sequence: TGTGCCAGCAGCCAGGAAGACAGGGTTGACTATGGCTACACCTTC. It specifies CASSQEDRVDYGYTF.

The V gene is TRBV9, the J gene TRBJ1-4; D call uncertain. This CDR3 region has 13 residues. Between the trimmed V and J ends, which lost 7 bases and 5 bases, there was a span of 12 bases. Germline CDR1 and CDR2: SGDLS and YYNGEE. The CDR3 DNA reads as TGTGCCAGCGGGGAGGGCTGGAATGAAAAACTGTTTTTT. Its protein product is CASGEGWNEKLFF.

The chain is built from TRBV7-2 and TRBJ2-7; D may be TRBD2 (6 bases). The V gene's germline CDR1 is SGHTA and CDR2 FQGNSA. The CDR3 loop spans 14 amino acids. The ends were cut back, 1 base at V and 3 bases at J, with 10 bases in the middle. The CDR3 DNA sequence: TGTGCCAGCAGCTTAGGTGCGGGGATCTACGAGCAGTACTTC. Its translation is CASSLGAGIYEQYF.

This clone was recorded a few times. The gene calls are TRBV7-9 and TRBJ2-5; no definite D call. V lost 5 bases and J lost 5, with 12 bases in between. The germline V gene has CDR1 SEHNR and CDR2 FQNEAQ (reference sequence). This CDR3 is 13 amino acids long. This chain's CDR3 is CASSPTATETQYF. The CDR3 nucleotides read TGTGCCAGCAGCCCGACTGCCACGGAGACCCAGTACTTC.

The chain links TRBV30 to TRBJ1-4, with 7 bases identical to TRBD1. V lost 3 bases to trimming and J lost 8 bases; unmatched junction nucleotides: 3. Per germline, CDR1 GTSNPN and CDR2 SVGIG (reference sequence). The CDR3 runs 12 residues. The CDR3 nucleotides are TGTGCCTGGAGGGGACAGTTAGAAAAACTGTTTTTT. This gives the protein CAWRGQLEKLFF.

The chain recombines TRBV28 with TRBJ2-5; D possibly matches TRBD1 or TRBD2 (5 bases each). Germline V gives CDR1 MDHEN, CDR2 SYDVKM. Trimming removed 5 bases from V and 2 bases from J, with 18 bases in between. This CDR3 is 16 amino acids long. The CDR3 spells CASSPILGTGQETQYF. CDR3 nucleotides: TGTGCCAGCAGTCCAATTCTCGGGACGGGACAAGAGACCCAGTACTTC.

This chain uses TRBV11-2 with TRBJ2-7, with D unclear. Germline CDR1 SGHAT, CDR2 FQNNGV. V gave up 3 bases and J gave up 3 bases, with 6 bases separating them. The CDR3 totals 12 residues. The CDR3 sequence: CASSFENYEQYF. The DNA of the CDR3 is TGTGCCAGCAGCTTCGAGAACTACGAGCAGTACTTC.

V is TRBV29-1 and J is TRBJ2-7; D gene uncertain. This CDR3 spans 11 amino acids. V was trimmed by 3 bases and J by 2 bases, leaving 5 bases between them. CDR1 SQVTM and CDR2 ANQGSEA come from the germline V gene. CDR3 protein: CSVESPYEQYF. CDR3 sequence (DNA): TGCAGCGTTGAGTCTCCCTACGAGCAGTACTTC.

V gene TRBV6-6 combines with J gene TRBJ1-2, with TRBD1 identical over 9 bases. This CDR3 is built from 13 residues. The V gene end was trimmed by 5 bases and the J gene end by 6 bases; junction bases not matched to a gene: 4. CDR1 is MNHNY and CDR2 is SVGAGI in the germline V gene (reference sequence). The CDR3 coding sequence is TGTGCCAGCAGTGAGGACAGGGGACATGGCTACACCTTC. Amino acids: CASSEDRGHGYTF.

This clone was seen only a few times. The chain joins TRBV29-1 to TRBJ2-7, with D perhaps matching TRBD1 (6 bases). Germline values: CDR1 SQVTM, CDR2 ANQGSEA. The CDR3 has 12 amino acids. The V gene lost 4 bases and the J gene lost 6 bases, with 13 bases spanning the gap. In DNA form, the CDR3 reads TGCAGCGTTGCAGCGCAGGGGCGCGAGCAGTACTTC. This encodes CSVAAQGREQYF.

V is TRBV6-1 and J is TRBJ2-1; tentatively, D is TRBD2 (6 bases). In germline, CDR1 is MNHNS, CDR2 SASEGT. With 8 bases removed from V and 6 bases from J, the gap between germline ends came to 17 bases. The CDR3 runs 14 residues. CDR3 nucleotide sequence: TGTGCCAGCTCCCCGGGAGCTGAAGGCAATGAGCAGTTCTTC. It yields the protein CASSPGAEGNEQFF.

This clone occurred a few times. The chain carries TRBV29-1 and TRBJ2-7; TRBD2 is a possible D gene (5 bases). The V end lost 6 bases, the J end lost 7 bases, and 16 bases lay between the germline ends. CDR3 size: 12 residues. CDR1 and CDR2 from the germline V gene are SQVTM and ANQGSEA. CDR3 residues: CSVASSSGEQYF. The CDR3 nucleotides read TGCAGCGTCGCTTCTAGCTCGGGAGAGCAGTACTTC.